The text below deals with one TCR beta chain. This receptor's antigen is unknown. Within one base of it there is no much larger clone, and no base qualities were kept. The data belong to a study of T cell responses to AZD1222 COVID-19 vaccine (dated by TCRdb to the early 2020s). Regarding the complete study: Because spike-specific TCR depth and breadth did not differ between the two schedules, AZD1222 recipients who got a second dose at roughly 4 weeks were pooled with those who got a second dose at roughly 12 weeks. A total of 230 to 250 trial participants underwent TCR sequencing, of whom some 210 received two doses of AZD1222 and 26 received two doses of the MenACWY control vaccine. Trial participants were enrolled by age into subgroups of 18-55, 56-69 and 70-plus years, and around 140, 26 and 57 TCR-sequenced participants, respectively, were included in these subgroups. Beyond this particular receptor, the publication reports: Participants were mostly white British, with more females than males. The authors suggested clonal diversity may have been underestimated. Because no day 14 peak-response samples were available, repertoires were characterized only after the peak T cell response. Spike-specific TCR breadth and depth rose significantly after two AZD1222 doses compared with day 0 and with MenACWY recipients. Nearly half of unique spike-specific TCRs reportedly recognized epitopes outside regions mutated in the B.1.351 and B.1.1.7 variants. Vaccine-associated CD4 TCRs spanned the whole spike protein, with dominant responses in regions 160-218 and 743-854. Only five to seven AZD1222 recipients were SARS-CoV-2 seropositive at baseline, limiting conclusions about previously exposed vaccinees. In the small 56-69-year group, the increase in depth fell short of significance, most likely because of low power.

The germline V gene encodes CDR1 LNHDA and CDR2 SQIVND (reference sequence). Ends trimmed: V by 7 bases, J by 8 bases; bases unmatched to a gene: 11. The CDR3 spans 15 residues, from the cysteine through the phenylalanine. The only DNA kept is the CDR3, 45 bases in frame from the first base. The CDR3 regions of human TCRbeta chains were subjected to immunosequencing. On the authors' methods: TCRs in the repertoires were compared against a reference library of SARS-CoV-2-specific TCRs that had been generated with the MIRA antigen-specificity platform. Breadth was defined as the fraction of unique TCRs that were SARS-CoV-2-associated, and depth was defined as the fraction of total T cells that were SARS-CoV-2-associated. Using the MIRA data, every spike-specific TCR was mapped to the spike region that the TCR reacted to and assigned to either a CD4 or a CD8 class. Log10-transformed breadth and depth values were compared by one-way ANOVA with Sidak's multiple comparisons tests. Drawn from immuneACCESS, this table holds only the in-frame rearrangements with V and J called that TCRdb kept. Clones are partly lost; checked studies trace under half to an unresolved V gene and leave the rest unexplained. For V, J and clone size, that table is used; D and trimming come from the DNA. The sample table holds over 150,000 clones, of which 92% were seen once. 1.6% of the sample is held by the ten biggest clonotypes.

The meaning of the sample's time point label: baseline before first vaccination. The vaccinee samples were drawn from two UK trials, COV001 and COV002, one of which was a single-blind randomized controlled phase 2/3 trial testing AZD1222 (ChAdOx1 nCoV-19) in healthy adults. For TCRbeta chain sequencing, PBMC samples from trial participants were taken at day 0 and at day 28 after the second dose. Specimen: peripheral blood, collected on day 0 of AZD1222 vaccination. In this chain, TRBV19 is recombined with TRBJ1-5; the junction holds 10 bases that match TRBD1. The TCR was taken from an adult in good health. Read as DNA, the sequence is TGTGCCAGTACTCCCGCGGGACAGGGGTTTGAGCCCCAGCATTTT. Its amino acids are CASTPAGQGFEPQHF.